The 19 T cell receptor beta chains given below trace back to one sample, sequenced in a study of blood T cell repertoires in COVID-19. TCRdb keeps only in-frame clones here, not all; method: immunoSEQ multiplex PCR. This table has about 300,000 clones, roughly 91% appearing once. Sequenced material: peripheral blood. These receptors were collected from a woman aged 25 to 39 with COVID-19, enrolled during active disease.

This clone was seen just once. The V call is TRBV11-3, the J call TRBJ1-6, with TRBD1 matching over 8 bases. The CDR3 consists of 14 residues. With 5 bases clipped from V and 5 bases from J, the junction kept 2 bases outside the gene matches. The germline V gene has CDR1 SGHNT and CDR2 YENEEA. CDR3 DNA: TGTGCCAGCAGCCAGGGACAGGATAATTCACCCCTCCACTTT. Translation: CASSQGQDNSPLHF. Full variable domain (outside the CDR3, taken from reference TRBV11-3 and TRBJ1-6): EAGVVQSPRYKIIEKKQPVAFWCNPISGHNTLYWYLQNLGQGPELLIRYENEEAVDDSQLPKDRFSAERLKGVDSTLKIQPAELGDSAVYLCASSQGQDNSPLHFGNGTRLTVT.

The chain joins TRBV19 to TRBJ1-5; possibly TRBD1 for D (6 bases). The CDR3 runs 13 residues. CDR1 LNHDA and CDR2 SQIVND come from the germline V gene (reference sequence). Trimming pared 9 bases from V and 7 bases from J, leaving 16 bases between. CDR3 bases: TGTGCCAGCCGAGGGGGGGGAAGCCAGCCCCAGCATTTT. Its translation: CASRGGGSQPQHF.

The genes are TRBV5-1 and TRBJ2-1; D is unresolved. The CDR3 extends over 16 amino acids. The V and J ends lost 1 base and 2 bases respectively, with 13 bases between them. Germline CDR1 and CDR2: SGHRS and YFSETQ. The CDR3 region is CASSLSSTSPYNEQFF. The CDR3 region has the DNA TGCGCCAGCAGCTTGAGCTCTACCTCACCCTACAATGAGCAGTTCTTC.

J is TRBJ2-4 and V is TRBV7-2; TRBD1 is a possible D gene (6 bases). V was shortened by 3 bases and J by 5 bases, with 8 bases between the two germline ends. The CDR3 spans 13 residues. Germline CDR1 SGHTA, CDR2 FQGNSA. For the CDR3, the DNA is TGTGCCAGCAGCTTGGGGGCCGAAAACATTCAGTACTTC. Protein product: CASSLGAENIQYF.

The chain has TRBV2 and TRBJ1-2, with 10 positions matching TRBD1. This CDR3 comprises 14 residues. V was pared by 5 bases and J by 2 bases, with 2 bases of the junction left unmatched. Germline CDR1 and CDR2: SNHLY and FYNNEI. The CDR3 sequence: CASSRQGANYGYTF. CDR3 in DNA: TGTGCCAGCAGTAGACAGGGGGCGAACTATGGCTACACCTTC.

The CDR3 region has the DNA TGCAGCGTCCGGTATCAGGTTGAAAACATTCAGTACTTC. It codes for CSVRYQVENIQYF. The chain is built from TRBV29-1 and TRBJ2-4; D uncertain. The CDR3 length is 13 residues. Trimming cost V 6 bases and J 5 bases, with 14 bases left between them. The germline V gene has CDR1 SQVTM and CDR2 ANQGSEA.

The chain is built from TRBV28 and TRBJ2-1; TRBD2 matches 9 bases. The germline V gene encodes CDR1 MDHEN and CDR2 SYDVKM. CDR3 length: 17 amino acids. V shed 2 bases and J 7 bases; nucleotides not matched to a gene: 12. In DNA form, the CDR3 reads TGTGCCAGCAGTTTAGAGGACGGCGGGGGGGTAAGGAATGAGCAGTTCTTC. This gives the protein CASSLEDGGGVRNEQFF.

The chain joins TRBV19 to TRBJ1-6; 9 nucleotides align to TRBD1. This CDR3 spans 16 amino acids. Germline trimming cut 1 base from V and 14 bases from J; bases unmatched to any gene: 12. Germline V gives CDR1 LNHDA, CDR2 SQIVND (reference sequence). The CDR3, as DNA: TGTGCCAGTAGTATAGTCTCGAGGACAGGGGACAAGGCCCTCCACTTT. Its protein is CASSIVSRTGDKALHF.

V is TRBV12-3 or TRBV12-4 and J is TRBJ1-6, with 9 nucleotides matching TRBD1. The V segment lost 4 bases and the J segment 10 bases; nucleotides outside the gene matches: 2. The CDR3 loop spans 13 amino acids. DNA of the CDR3: TGTGCCAGCAGTTACAGGGGGCACTCACCCCTCCACTTT. Protein sequence: CASSYRGHSPLHF.

V gene TRBV2 combines with J gene TRBJ1-2, with D perhaps matching TRBD1 (5 bases). This CDR3 contains 15 residues. V shed 3 bases and J shed 1 base, with 12 bases lying between them. Germline V gene data show CDR1 as SNHLY and CDR2 as FYNNEI. The CDR3 reads CASSEETAFNYGYTF. The DNA for the CDR3 is TGTGCCAGCAGTGAGGAGACAGCTTTTAACTATGGCTACACCTTC.

V is TRBV4-2 and J is TRBJ2-3; TRBD1 matches at 10 bases. The CDR3 runs to 16 residues. Trimming cost V 0 bases and J 4 bases; bases outside gene matches: 4. Per the germline V gene, CDR1 is LGHNA and CDR2 is YNFKEQ. The CDR3 sequence: CASSQESGQGADTQYF. In DNA form, the CDR3 reads TGTGCCAGCAGCCAAGAATCCGGACAGGGGGCAGATACGCAGTATTTT.

V gene TRBV11-1 combines with J gene TRBJ2-5; D call uncertain. CDR3 length: 12 amino acids. From germline, CDR1 is SGHAT and CDR2 FQDESV (reference sequence). Trimming took 2 bases from V and 4 from J, leaving 5 bases between them. The CDR3 region has the DNA TGTGCCAGCAGCTTAACTCTAGAGACCCAGTACTTC. Translation gives CASSLTLETQYF.

CDR3 sequence: CASSKGQVSPDTQYF. The CDR3 DNA is TGTGCCAGTAGTAAGGGACAGGTCTCTCCAGATACGCAGTATTTT. The V gene is TRBV19, the J gene TRBJ2-3; 8 nucleotides align to TRBD1. Unmatched junction bases numbered 7, after V lost 4 bases and J lost 4 bases. This CDR3 spans 15 amino acids. The germline gives CDR1 LNHDA, CDR2 SQIVND (reference sequence).

J is TRBJ1-5 and V is TRBV13, with D perhaps TRBD1 (5 bases). CDR1 and CDR2 from the germline V gene are PRHDT and FYEKMQ (reference sequence). The CDR3 runs to 17 residues. Trimming stripped 0 bases from V and 2 bases from J, with 14 bases between. For the CDR3, the DNA is TGTGCCAGCAGCTTAGGTCGGGGGTTACAGGGCAATCAGCCCCAGCATTTT. Amino acids: CASSLGRGLQGNQPQHF.

The chain joins TRBV5-6 to TRBJ1-1, with D unclear. Per germline, CDR1 SGHDT and CDR2 YYEEEE. This CDR3 comprises 13 residues. Trimming removed 3 bases from V and 1 base from J, with 7 bases in between. The CDR3 is CASSSTGNTEAFF. The CDR3 nucleotides read TGTGCCAGCAGCTCCACGGGGAACACTGAAGCTTTCTTT.

The J gene is TRBJ1-2, the V gene TRBV6-2 or TRBV6-3; a possible D gene is TRBD1 (6 bases). Trimming pared 2 bases from V and 3 bases from J, leaving 22 bases between. There are 18 residues in the CDR3. Germline V gene sequence: CDR1 MNHEY, CDR2 SVGEGT. CDR3 DNA: TGTGCCAGCAGTTACCGACGCAGACCCGGGACACCACACTATGGCTACACCTTC. Translation gives CASSYRRRPGTPHYGYTF.

V is TRBV7-8 and J is TRBJ2-7, with 7 nucleotides matching TRBD2. The CDR3 spans 14 residues. CDR1 and CDR2 from the germline V gene are SGHVS and FQNEAQ. Trimming at V came to 4 bases and at J to 4 bases, leaving 7 bases not matched to a gene. CDR3 bases: TGTGCCAGCAGCTCTACCGTGGGGGGGTACGAGCAGTACGTC. Encoded protein: CASSSTVGGYEQYV.

The chain couples TRBV7-2 to TRBJ1-1, with D uncertain. The CDR3 has 11 amino acids. Trimming took off 2 bases at V and 11 bases at J, with 9 bases between the two ends. Germline V gives CDR1 SGHTA, CDR2 FQGNSA. In nucleotides, the CDR3 is TGTGCCAGCAGCTTATTTCAGGTGGCTTTCTTT. Translating gives CASSLFQVAFF.

The chain recombines TRBV11-3 with TRBJ1-1; 7 bases are a match to TRBD1. After removal of 1 base from V and 6 bases from J, the junction contained 5 bases not matched to a gene. Germline V lookup: CDR1 SGHNT, CDR2 YENEEA. The CDR3 length is 14 residues. CDR3 amino acids: CASSLGQGIPEAFF. The CDR3 nucleotides read TGTGCCAGCAGCTTAGGACAGGGAATCCCTGAAGCTTTCTTT. Together with reference TRBV11-3 and TRBJ1-1, the CDR3 gives the full variable domain: EAGVVQSPRYKIIEKKQPVAFWCNPISGHNTLYWYLQNLGQGPELLIRYENEEAVDDSQLPKDRFSAERLKGVDSTLKIQPAELGDSAVYLCASSLGQGIPEAFFGQGTRLTVV.